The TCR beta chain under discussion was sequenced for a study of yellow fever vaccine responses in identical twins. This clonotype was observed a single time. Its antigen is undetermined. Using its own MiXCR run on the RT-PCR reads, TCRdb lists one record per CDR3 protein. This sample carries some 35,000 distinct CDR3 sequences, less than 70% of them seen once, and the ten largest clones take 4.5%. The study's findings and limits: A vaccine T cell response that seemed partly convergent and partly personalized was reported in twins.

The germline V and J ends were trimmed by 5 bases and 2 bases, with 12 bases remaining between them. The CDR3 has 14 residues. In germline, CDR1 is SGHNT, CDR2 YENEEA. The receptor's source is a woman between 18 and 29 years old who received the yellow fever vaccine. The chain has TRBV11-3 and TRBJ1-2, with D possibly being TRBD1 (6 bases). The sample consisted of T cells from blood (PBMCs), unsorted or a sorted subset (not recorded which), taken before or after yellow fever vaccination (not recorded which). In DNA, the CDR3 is TGTGCCAGCAGCCATCCCACAGGGAACTATGGCTACACCTTC. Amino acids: CASSHPTGNYGYTF.